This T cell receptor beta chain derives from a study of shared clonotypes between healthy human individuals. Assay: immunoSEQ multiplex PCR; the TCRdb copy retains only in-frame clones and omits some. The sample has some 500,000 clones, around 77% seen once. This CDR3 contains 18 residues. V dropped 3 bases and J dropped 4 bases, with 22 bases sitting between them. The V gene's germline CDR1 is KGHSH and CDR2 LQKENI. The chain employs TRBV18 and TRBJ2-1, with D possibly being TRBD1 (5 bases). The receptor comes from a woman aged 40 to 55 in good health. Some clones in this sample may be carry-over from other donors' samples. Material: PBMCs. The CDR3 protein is CASSPSRGTGASYNEQFF. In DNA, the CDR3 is TGTGCCAGCTCACCCTCCCGCGGTACAGGAGCATCTTACAATGAGCAGTTCTTC.